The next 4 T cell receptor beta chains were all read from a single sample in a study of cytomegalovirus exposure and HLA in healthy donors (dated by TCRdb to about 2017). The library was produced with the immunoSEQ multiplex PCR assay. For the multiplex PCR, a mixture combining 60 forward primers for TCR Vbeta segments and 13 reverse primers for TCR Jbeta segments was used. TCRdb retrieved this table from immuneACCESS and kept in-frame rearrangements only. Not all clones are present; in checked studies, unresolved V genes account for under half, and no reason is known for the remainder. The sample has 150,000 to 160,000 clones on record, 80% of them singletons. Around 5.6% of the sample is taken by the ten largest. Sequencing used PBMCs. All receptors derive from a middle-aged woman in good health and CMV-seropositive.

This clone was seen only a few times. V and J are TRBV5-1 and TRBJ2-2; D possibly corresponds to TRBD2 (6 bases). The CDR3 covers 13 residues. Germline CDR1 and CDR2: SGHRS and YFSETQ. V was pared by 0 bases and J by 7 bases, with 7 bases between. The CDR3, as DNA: TGCGCCAGCAGCTTGGCGACTAGCGGGGAGCTGTTTTTT. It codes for CASSLATSGELFF.

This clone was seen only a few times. The DNA for the CDR3 is TGTGCCAGCAGCTTAGTCGGGACAGGGAATCAGCCCCAGCATTTT. Amino acids: CASSLVGTGNQPQHF. This chain connects TRBV7-9 to TRBJ1-5; 9 bases are shared with TRBD1. CDR3 length equals 15 residues. Losses at the gene ends were 1 base for V and 4 bases for J; bases not matched to a gene: 2. Germline V lookup: CDR1 SEHNR, CDR2 FQNEAQ (reference sequence).

The CDR3 here is CSARDSYEQYF. CDR3 sequence (DNA): TGCAGTGCTAGGGACAGCTACGAGCAGTACTTC. This rearrangement joins TRBV20-1 to TRBJ2-7; a possible D gene is TRBD1 (6 bases). This CDR3 contains 11 residues. Trimming took off 3 bases at V and 3 bases at J, with 6 bases between the two ends. CDR1 and CDR2 from the germline V gene are DFQATT and SNEGSKA (reference sequence).

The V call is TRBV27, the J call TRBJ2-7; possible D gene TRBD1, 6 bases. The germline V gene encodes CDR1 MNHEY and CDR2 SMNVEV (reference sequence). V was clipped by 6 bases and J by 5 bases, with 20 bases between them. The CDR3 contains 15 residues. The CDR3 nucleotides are TGTGCCAGCAGCACCGGCTGGGACACCGCCAACGAGCAGTACTTC. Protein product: CASSTGWDTANEQYF.